This T cell receptor beta chain derives from a study of response to subunit inactivated influenza vaccine. Unmatched junction bases numbered 6, after V lost 4 bases and J lost 0 bases. The CDR3 loop spans 17 amino acids. Germline CDR1 and CDR2: DFQATT and SNEGSKA (reference sequence). This clonotype was counted only a few times. Its antigen is not known. Study-wide findings and caveats: Each seasonal influenza vaccination, the authors suggested, recruits few new T cells.

TCRdb processed the RT-PCR reads anew with MiXCR; each CDR3 protein has one entry. Of over 800,000 distinct CDR3 sequences in the sample, over 20% were seen once. The sample consisted of PBMCs from blood, taken approximately 5 days after vaccination. The source is a man aged 45-60 years who received an inactivated influenza vaccine. This sequence joins TRBV20-1 and TRBJ2-1; 13 bases line up with TRBD2. CDR3 sequence: CSATATSGRLSYNEQFF. The DNA of the CDR3 is TGCAGTGCTACGGCGACTAGCGGGAGGCTCTCCTACAATGAGCAGTTCTTC.